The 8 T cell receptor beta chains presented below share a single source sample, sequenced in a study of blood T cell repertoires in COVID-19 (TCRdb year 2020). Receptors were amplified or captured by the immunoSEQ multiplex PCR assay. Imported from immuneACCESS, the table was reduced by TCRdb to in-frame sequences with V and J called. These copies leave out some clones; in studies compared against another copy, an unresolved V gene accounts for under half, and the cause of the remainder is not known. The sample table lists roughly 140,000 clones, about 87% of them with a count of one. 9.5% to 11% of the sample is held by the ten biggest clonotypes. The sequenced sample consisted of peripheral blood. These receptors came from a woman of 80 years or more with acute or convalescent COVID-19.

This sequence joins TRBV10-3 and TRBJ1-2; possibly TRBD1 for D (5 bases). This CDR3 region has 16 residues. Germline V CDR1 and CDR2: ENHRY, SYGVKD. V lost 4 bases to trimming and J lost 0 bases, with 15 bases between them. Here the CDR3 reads CAISGDTRGTNYGYTF. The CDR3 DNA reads TGTGCCATCAGTGGAGATACACGGGGGACTAACTATGGCTACACCTTC.

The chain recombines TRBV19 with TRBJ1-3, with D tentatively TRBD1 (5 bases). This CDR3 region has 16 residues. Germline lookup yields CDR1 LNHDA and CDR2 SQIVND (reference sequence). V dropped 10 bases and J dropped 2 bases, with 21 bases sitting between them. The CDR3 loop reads CATYDSGLLTGNTIYF. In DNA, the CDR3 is TGTGCCACATACGATTCAGGGTTACTTACTGGAAACACCATATATTTT. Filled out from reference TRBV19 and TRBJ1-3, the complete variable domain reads DGGITQSPKYLFRKEGQNVTLSCEQNLNHDAMYWYRQDPGQGLRLIYYSQIVNDFQKGDIAEGYSVSREKKESFPLTVTSAQKNPTAFYLCATYDSGLLTGNTIYFGEGSWLTVV.

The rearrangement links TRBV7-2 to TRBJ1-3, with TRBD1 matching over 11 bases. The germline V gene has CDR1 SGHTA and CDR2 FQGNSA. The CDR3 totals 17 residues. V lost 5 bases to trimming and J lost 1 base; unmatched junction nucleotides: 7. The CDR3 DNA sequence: TGTGCCAGCAGCCCCCAGGGACAGGGGGTATCTGGAAACACCATATATTTT. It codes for CASSPQGQGVSGNTIYF.

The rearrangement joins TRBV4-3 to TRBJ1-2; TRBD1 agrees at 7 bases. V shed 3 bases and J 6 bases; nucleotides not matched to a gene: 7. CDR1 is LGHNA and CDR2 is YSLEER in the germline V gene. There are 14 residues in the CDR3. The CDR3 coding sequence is TGCGCCAGCAGCCATCCTCTGGGGACAGATGGCTACACCTTC. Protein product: CASSHPLGTDGYTF.

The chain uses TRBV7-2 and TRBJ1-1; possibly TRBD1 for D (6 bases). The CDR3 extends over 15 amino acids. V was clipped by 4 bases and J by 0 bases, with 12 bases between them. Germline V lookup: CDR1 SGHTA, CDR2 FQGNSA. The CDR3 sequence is CASSYQGSMNTEAFF. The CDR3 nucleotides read TGTGCCAGCAGCTACCAGGGGTCGATGAACACTGAAGCTTTCTTT.

CDR3 protein: CASSLLRGHGELFF. In nucleotides, the CDR3 is TGTGCCAGCAGCTTACTCAGGGGGCACGGGGAGCTGTTTTTT. The chain has TRBV7-6 and TRBJ2-2, with 8 bases lining up with TRBD1. V was pared by 2 bases and J by 7 bases, with 3 bases of the junction left unmatched. Looked up from germline, CDR1 is SGHVS and CDR2 is FNYEAQ. This CDR3 contains 14 residues.

CDR3 bases: TGTGCCAGCAGCCAAGGCGGCGGGGGTTCACCCCTCCACTTT. Translation gives CASSQGGGGSPLHF. The rearrangement links TRBV3-1 (or the pseudogene TRBV3-2) to TRBJ1-6; the D gene is possibly TRBD1 (5 bases). The CDR3 runs to 14 residues. Germline V gene sequence: CDR1 LGHDT, CDR2 YNNKEL (reference sequence). V lost 1 base to trimming and J lost 9 bases, with 10 bases between them.

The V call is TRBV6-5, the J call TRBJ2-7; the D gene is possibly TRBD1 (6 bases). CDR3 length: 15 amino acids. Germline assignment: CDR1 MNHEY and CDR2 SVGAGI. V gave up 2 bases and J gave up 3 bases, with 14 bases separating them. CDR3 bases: TGTGCCAGCAGTTACAGACAGGACAGAGACTACGAGCAGTACTTC. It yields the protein CASSYRQDRDYEQYF.